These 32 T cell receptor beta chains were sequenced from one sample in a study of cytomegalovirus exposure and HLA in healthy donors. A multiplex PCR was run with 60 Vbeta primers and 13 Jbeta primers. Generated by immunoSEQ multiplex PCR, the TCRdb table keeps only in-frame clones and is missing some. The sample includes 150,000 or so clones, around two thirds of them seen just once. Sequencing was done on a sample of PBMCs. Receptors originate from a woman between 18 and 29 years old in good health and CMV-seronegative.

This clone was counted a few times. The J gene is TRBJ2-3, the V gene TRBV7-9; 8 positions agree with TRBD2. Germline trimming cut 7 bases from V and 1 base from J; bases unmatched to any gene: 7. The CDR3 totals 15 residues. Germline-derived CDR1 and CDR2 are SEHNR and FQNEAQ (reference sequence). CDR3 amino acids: CASTPLAGRTDTQYF. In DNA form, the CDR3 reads TGTGCCAGCACCCCCTTAGCGGGGCGCACAGATACGCAGTATTTT.

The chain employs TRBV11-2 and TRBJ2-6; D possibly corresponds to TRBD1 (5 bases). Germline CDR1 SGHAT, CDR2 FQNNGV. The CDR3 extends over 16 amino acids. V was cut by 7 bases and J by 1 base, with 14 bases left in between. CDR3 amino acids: CASIPLQGSGANVLTF. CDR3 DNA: TGTGCCAGCATTCCGCTCCAGGGTTCTGGGGCCAACGTCCTGACTTTC.

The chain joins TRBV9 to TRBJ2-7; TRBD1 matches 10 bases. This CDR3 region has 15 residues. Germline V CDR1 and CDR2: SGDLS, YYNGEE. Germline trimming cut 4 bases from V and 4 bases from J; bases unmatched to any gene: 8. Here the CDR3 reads CASSTGRDRGYEQYF. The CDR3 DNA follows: TGTGCCAGCAGCACAGGCCGGGACAGGGGTTACGAGCAGTACTTC.

The CDR3 loop reads CASSFLRGQGETEAFF. In DNA, the CDR3 is TGTGCCAGCAGTTTCCTCCGTGGACAGGGTGAGACTGAAGCTTTCTTT. J is TRBJ1-1 and V is TRBV27; 8 positions agree with TRBD1. The ends lost 3 bases at V and 5 bases at J; junction bases unmatched: 11. Germline V gene data show CDR1 as MNHEY and CDR2 as SMNVEV (reference sequence). This CDR3 is built from 16 residues.

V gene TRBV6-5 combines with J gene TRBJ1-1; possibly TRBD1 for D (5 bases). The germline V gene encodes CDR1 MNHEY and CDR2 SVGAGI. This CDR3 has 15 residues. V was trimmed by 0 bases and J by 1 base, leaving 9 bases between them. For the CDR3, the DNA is TGTGCCAGCAGTTACTCGATAGGGGCGAACACTGAAGCTTTCTTT. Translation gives CASSYSIGANTEAFF.

The CDR3 DNA is TGCGCCAGCAGCTTAGGGACAGCTGGGGCCAACGTCCTGACTTTC. It codes for CASSLGTAGANVLTF. The chain carries TRBV5-1 and TRBJ2-6, with 7 bases fitting TRBD1. Germline V lookup: CDR1 SGHRS, CDR2 YFSETQ. V dropped 2 bases and J dropped 2; count of bases not matched to a gene: 1. This CDR3 contains 15 residues.

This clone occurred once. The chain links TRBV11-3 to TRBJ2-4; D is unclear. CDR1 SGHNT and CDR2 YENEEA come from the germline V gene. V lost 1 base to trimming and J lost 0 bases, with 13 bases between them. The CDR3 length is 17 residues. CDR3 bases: TGTGCCAGCAGCTTAGGTAAACTACTATCAGCCAAAAACATTCAGTACTTC. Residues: CASSLGKLLSAKNIQYF.

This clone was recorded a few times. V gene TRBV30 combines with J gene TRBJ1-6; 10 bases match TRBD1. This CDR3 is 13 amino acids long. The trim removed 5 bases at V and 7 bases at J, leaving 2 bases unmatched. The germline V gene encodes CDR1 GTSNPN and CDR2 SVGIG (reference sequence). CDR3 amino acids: CAWRTGGNSPLHF. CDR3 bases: TGTGCCTGGCGGACAGGGGGAAATTCACCCCTCCACTTT.

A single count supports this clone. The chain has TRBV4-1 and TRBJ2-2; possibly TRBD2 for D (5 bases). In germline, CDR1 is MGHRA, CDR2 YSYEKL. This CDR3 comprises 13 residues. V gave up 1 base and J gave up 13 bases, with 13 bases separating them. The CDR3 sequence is CASSQVGLSGLFF. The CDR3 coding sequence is TGCGCCAGCAGCCAAGTCGGACTTAGTGGGCTGTTTTTT.

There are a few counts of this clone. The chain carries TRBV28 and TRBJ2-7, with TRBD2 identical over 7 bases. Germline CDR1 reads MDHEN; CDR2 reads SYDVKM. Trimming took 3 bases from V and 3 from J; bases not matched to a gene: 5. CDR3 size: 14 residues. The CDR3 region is CASSFAGDHYEQYF. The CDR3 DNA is TGTGCCAGCAGTTTCGCGGGGGACCACTACGAGCAGTACTTC.

CDR3 residues: CASSVEEGNQETQYF. The CDR3 region has the DNA TGTGCCAGCAGCGTAGAGGAGGGGAACCAAGAGACCCAGTACTTC. The chain recombines TRBV9 with TRBJ2-5; D might be TRBD2 (6 bases). Germline-derived CDR1 and CDR2 are SGDLS and YYNGEE. Trimming left V 0 bases short and J 0 bases short, with 9 bases between. The CDR3 totals 15 residues.

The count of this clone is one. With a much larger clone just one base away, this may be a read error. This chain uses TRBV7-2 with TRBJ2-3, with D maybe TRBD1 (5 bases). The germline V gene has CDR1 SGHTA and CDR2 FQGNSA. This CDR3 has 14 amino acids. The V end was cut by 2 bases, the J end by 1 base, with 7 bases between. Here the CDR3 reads CASSLQGGTDTQYF. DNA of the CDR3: TGTGCCAGCAGCTTACAAGGGGGCACAGATACGCAGTATTTT. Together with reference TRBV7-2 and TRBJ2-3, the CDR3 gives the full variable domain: GAGVSQSPSNKVTEKGKDVELRCDPISGHTALYWYRQSLGQGLEFLIYFQGNSAPDKSGLPSDRFSAERTGGSVSTLTIQRTQQEDSAVYLCASSLQGGTDTQYFGPGTRLTVL.

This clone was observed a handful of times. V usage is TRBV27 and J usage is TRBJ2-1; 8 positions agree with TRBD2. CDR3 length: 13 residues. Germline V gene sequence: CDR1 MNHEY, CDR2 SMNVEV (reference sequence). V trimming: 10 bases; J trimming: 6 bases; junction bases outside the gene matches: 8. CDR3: CATREGNVNEQFF. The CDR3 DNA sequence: TGTGCCACCCGGGAGGGTAATGTCAATGAGCAGTTCTTC.

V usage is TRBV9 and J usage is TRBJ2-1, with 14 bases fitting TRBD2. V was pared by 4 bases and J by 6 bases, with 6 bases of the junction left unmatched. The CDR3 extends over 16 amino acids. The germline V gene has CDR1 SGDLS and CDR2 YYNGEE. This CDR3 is CASSREGTSGSNEQFF. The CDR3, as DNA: TGTGCCAGCAGCCGGGAGGGGACTAGCGGGAGCAATGAGCAGTTCTTC.

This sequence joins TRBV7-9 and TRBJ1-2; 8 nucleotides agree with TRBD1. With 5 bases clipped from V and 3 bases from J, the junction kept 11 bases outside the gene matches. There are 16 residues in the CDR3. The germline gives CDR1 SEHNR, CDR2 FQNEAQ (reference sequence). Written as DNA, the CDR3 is TGTGCCAGCAGCCCGTCCCGGGACAGGTTTGACTATGGCTACACCTTC. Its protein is CASSPSRDRFDYGYTF. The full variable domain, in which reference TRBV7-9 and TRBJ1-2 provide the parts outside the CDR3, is DTGVSQNPRHKITKRGQNVTFRCDPISEHNRLYWYRQTLGQGPEFLTYFQNEAQLEKSRLLSDRFSAERPKGSFSTLEIQRTEQGDSAMYLCASSPSRDRFDYGYTFGSGTRLTVV.

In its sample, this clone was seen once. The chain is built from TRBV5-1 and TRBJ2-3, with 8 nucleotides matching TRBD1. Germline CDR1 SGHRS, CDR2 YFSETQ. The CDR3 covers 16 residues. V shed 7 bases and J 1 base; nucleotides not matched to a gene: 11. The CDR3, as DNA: TGCGCCAGCCGACAGGGGTGGGTGTGGGGCACAGATACGCAGTATTTT. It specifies CASRQGWVWGTDTQYF.

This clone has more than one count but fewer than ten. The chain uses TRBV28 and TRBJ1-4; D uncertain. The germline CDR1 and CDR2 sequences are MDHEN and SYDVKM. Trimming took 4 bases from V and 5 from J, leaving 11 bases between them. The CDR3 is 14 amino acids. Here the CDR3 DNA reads TGTGCCAGCAGTTCGGGAGCGGGGAATGAAAAACTGTTTTTT. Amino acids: CASSSGAGNEKLFF.

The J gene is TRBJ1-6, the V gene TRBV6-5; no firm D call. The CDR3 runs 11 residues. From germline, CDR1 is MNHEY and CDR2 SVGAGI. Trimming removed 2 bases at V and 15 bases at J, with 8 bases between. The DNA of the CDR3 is TGTGCCAGCAGTTACCTCGGGGTCCTCCACTTT. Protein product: CASSYLGVLHF.

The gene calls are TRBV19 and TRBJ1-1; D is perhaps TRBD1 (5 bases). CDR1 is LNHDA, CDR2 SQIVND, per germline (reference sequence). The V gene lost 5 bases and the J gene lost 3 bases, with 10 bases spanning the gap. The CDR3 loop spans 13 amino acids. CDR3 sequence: CASSGSGYTEAFF. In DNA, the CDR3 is TGTGCCAGTAGTGGGTCAGGGTACACTGAAGCTTTCTTT.

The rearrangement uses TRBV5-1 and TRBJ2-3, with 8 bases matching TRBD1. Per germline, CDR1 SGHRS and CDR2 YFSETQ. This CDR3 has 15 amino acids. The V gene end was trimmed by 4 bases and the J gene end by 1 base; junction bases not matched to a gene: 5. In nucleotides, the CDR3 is TGCGCCAGCAGCATTGACAGGGGCGGCACAGATACGCAGTATTTT. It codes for CASSIDRGGTDTQYF.

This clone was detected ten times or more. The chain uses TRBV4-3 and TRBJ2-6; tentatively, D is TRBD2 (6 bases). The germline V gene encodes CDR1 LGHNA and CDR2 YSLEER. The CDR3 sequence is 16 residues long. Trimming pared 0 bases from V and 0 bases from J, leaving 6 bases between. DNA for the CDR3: TGCGCCAGCAGCCAAGACGGGAGCTCTGGGGCCAACGTCCTGACTTTC. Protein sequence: CASSQDGSSGANVLTF.

The CDR3 sequence: CASPPAGGSNEQFF. The CDR3 nucleotides read TGTGCCAGCCCACCGGCAGGGGGGAGCAATGAGCAGTTCTTC. The V call is TRBV2, the J call TRBJ2-1, with D tentatively TRBD1 (7 bases). CDR3 length equals 14 residues. Trimming pared 8 bases from V and 6 bases from J, leaving 17 bases between. Germline loops: CDR1 SNHLY, CDR2 FYNNEI.

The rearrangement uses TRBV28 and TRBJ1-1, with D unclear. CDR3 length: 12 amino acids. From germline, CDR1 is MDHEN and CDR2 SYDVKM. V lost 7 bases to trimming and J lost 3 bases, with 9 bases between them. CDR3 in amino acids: CASTLLDTEAFF. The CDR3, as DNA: TGTGCCAGCACCCTTCTCGACACTGAAGCTTTCTTT.

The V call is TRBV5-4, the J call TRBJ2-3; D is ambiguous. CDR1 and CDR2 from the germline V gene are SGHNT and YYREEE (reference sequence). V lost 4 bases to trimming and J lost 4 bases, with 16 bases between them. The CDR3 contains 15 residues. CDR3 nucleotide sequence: TGTGCCAGCAGCGGCCGGTTAGCAGAGGCAGATACGCAGTATTTT. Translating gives CASSGRLAEADTQYF.

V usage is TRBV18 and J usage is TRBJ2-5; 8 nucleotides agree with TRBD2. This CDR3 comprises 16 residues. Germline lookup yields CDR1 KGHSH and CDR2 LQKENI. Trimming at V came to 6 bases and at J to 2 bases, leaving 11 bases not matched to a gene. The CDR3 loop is CASSPGGGQFQETQYF. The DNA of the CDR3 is TGTGCCAGCTCCCCAGGCGGGGGGCAGTTTCAAGAGACCCAGTACTTC.

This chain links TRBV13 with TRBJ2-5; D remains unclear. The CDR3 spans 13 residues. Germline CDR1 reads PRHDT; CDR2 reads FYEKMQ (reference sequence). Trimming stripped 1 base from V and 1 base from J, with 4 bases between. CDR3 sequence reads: CASSLVSQETQYF. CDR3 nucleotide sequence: TGTGCCAGCAGCTTAGTTAGCCAAGAGACCCAGTACTTC.

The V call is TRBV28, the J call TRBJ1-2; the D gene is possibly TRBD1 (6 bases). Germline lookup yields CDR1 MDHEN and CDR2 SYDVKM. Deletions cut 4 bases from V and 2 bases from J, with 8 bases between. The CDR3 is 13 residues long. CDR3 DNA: TGTGCCAGCAGTTACAGGGAAAACTATGGCTACACCTTC. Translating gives CASSYRENYGYTF.

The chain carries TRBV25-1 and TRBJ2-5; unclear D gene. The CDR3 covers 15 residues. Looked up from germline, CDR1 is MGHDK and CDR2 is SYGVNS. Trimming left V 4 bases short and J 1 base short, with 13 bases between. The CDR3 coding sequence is TGTGCCAGCAGTGTCTCCCGACAATTCCAAGAGACCCAGTACTTC. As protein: CASSVSRQFQETQYF. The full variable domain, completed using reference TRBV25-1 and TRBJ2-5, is EADIYQTPRYLVIGTGKKITLECSQTMGHDKMYWYQQDPGMELHLIHYSYGVNSTEKGDLSSESTVSRIRTEHFPLTLESARPSHTSQYLCASSVSRQFQETQYFGPGTRLLVL.

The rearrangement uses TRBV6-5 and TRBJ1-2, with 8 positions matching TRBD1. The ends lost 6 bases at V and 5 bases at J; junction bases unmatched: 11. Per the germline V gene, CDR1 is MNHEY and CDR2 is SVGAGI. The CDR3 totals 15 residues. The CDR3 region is CASSPGQGISYGYTF. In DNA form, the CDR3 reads TGTGCCAGCAGCCCCGGACAGGGTATTTCGTATGGCTACACCTTC.

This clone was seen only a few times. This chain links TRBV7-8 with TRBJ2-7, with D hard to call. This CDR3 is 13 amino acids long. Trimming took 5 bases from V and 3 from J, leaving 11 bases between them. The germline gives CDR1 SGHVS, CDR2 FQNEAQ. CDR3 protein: CASSTDTLYEQYV. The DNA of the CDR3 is TGTGCCAGCAGCACAGATACCCTCTACGAGCAGTACGTC.

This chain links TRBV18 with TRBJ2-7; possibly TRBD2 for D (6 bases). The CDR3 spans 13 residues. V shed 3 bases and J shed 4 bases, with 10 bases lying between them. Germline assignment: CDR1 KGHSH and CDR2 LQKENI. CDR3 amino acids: CASSPGTLYEQYV. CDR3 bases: TGTGCCAGCTCACCCGGGACTCTTTACGAGCAGTACGTC.

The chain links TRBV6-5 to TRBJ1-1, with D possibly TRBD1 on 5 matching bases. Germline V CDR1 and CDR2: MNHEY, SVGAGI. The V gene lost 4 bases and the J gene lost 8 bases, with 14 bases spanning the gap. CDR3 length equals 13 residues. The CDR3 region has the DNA TGTGCCAGCAGTTTCCGCGGGGGGACCGAAGCTTTCTTT. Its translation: CASSFRGGTEAFF.